The clone carrying this T cell receptor (beta chain) was picked up a small number of times. J was trimmed by 5 bases and V by 5 bases; bases with no gene match: 9. The CDR3 runs to 15 residues. Germline CDR1 and CDR2: MNHEY and SMNVEV (reference sequence). This entry belongs to a study of T-cell reconstitution after alpha-beta-depleted transplantation in children. Construction of the TCRbeta library involved unique molecular identifiers. From the PCR reads, TCRdb called clonotypes with MiXCR, one entry per CDR3 protein. The sample has a few hundred thousand distinct CDR3 sequences; about 9.3% are singletons.

This sequence joins TRBV27 and TRBJ2-5; 9 bases fit TRBD2. The clonotype was recovered from a human donor who donated a stem cell graft to a child with acute lymphoblastic leukemia. Sequenced material: PBMCs from the stem cell graft donor, taken from the stem cell graft. This CDR3 is CASSTSGLAGETQYF. The CDR3 bases are TGTGCCAGCAGTACCTCGGGACTAGCAGGGGAGACCCAGTACTTC.